The 19 T cell receptor beta chains below come from one sample, sequenced in a study of blood T cell repertoires in COVID-19. Data came from immunoSEQ multiplex PCR; TCRdb stores just in-frame clones and leaves some out. The sample has about 60,000 clones, approximately 80% seen once. Source material: peripheral blood. Receptor source: a man aged 25 to 45 with COVID-19, enrolled during active disease.

The chain combines TRBV30 with TRBJ1-5; 9 nucleotides agree with TRBD1. After removal of 4 bases from V and 4 bases from J, the junction contained 5 bases not matched to a gene. The CDR3 covers 14 residues. Germline lookup yields CDR1 GTSNPN and CDR2 SVGIG (reference sequence). This CDR3 reads CAWTRTGDNQPQHF. As DNA, the CDR3 is TGTGCCTGGACCAGGACAGGGGATAATCAGCCCCAGCATTTT.

This clone has only a few counts. V and J are TRBV4-2 and TRBJ2-7; TRBD1 matches 7 bases. This CDR3 comprises 15 residues. CDR1 and CDR2 (germline): LGHNA, YNFKEQ. The J segment lost 4 bases and the V segment lost 2 bases, leaving 8 bases of the junction unmatched. The CDR3 is CASSQTSGTDYEQYF. CDR3 bases: TGTGCCAGCAGCCAAACCTCCGGGACAGATTACGAGCAGTACTTC.

The J gene is TRBJ2-3, the V gene TRBV3-1 (or the pseudogene TRBV3-2); possibly TRBD1 for D (6 bases). V gave up 1 base and J gave up 6 bases, with 17 bases separating them. From germline, CDR1 is LGHDT and CDR2 YNNKEL (reference sequence). There are 16 residues in the CDR3. DNA for the CDR3: TGTGCCAGCAGCCAAGGAAGACTACAACAGGGCGATACGCAGTATTTT. It encodes CASSQGRLQQGDTQYF.

This rearrangement joins TRBV19 to TRBJ1-1; D might be TRBD1 (5 bases). There are 13 residues in the CDR3. Trimming removed 0 bases at V and 11 bases at J, with 13 bases between. Germline CDR1 is LNHDA and CDR2 is SQIVND (reference sequence). The CDR3 loop reads CASSIEWTGVAFF. The CDR3 nucleotides are TGTGCCAGTAGTATAGAGTGGACGGGGGTCGCTTTCTTT. Full variable domain (remainder filled in from reference TRBV19 and TRBJ1-1): DGGITQSPKYLFRKEGQNVTLSCEQNLNHDAMYWYRQDPGQGLRLIYYSQIVNDFQKGDIAEGYSVSREKKESFPLTVTSAQKNPTAFYLCASSIEWTGVAFFGQGTRLTVV.

The J gene is TRBJ2-1, the V gene TRBV30; D is possibly TRBD2 (6 bases). From germline, CDR1 is GTSNPN and CDR2 SVGIG (reference sequence). This CDR3 has 13 residues. Trimming took off 2 bases at V and 7 bases at J, with 12 bases between the two ends. CDR3 bases: TGTGCCTGGAGTACGGGGGTGAAAAATGAGCAGTTCTTC. This sequence encodes CAWSTGVKNEQFF.

The chain uses TRBV27 and TRBJ1-5; D is perhaps TRBD1 (5 bases). The CDR3 covers 17 residues. The germline CDR1 and CDR2 sequences are MNHEY and SMNVEV (reference sequence). V dropped 0 bases and J dropped 2 bases, with 14 bases sitting between them. This chain's CDR3 is CASSLSVSRAGNQPQHF. CDR3 sequence (DNA): TGTGCCAGCAGTTTATCTGTATCCAGGGCTGGCAATCAGCCCCAGCATTTT.

The genes are TRBV29-1 and TRBJ2-1, with 14 positions matching TRBD2. Trimming at V came to 4 bases and at J to 6 bases, leaving 8 bases not matched to a gene. The CDR3 length is 16 residues. CDR1 and CDR2 (germline): SQVTM, ANQGSEA. CDR3 coding DNA: TGCAGCGTTGTAGAGGGGACTAGCGGGAGTGGCAATGAGCAGTTCTTC. As protein: CSVVEGTSGSGNEQFF.

The chain is built from TRBV7-9 and TRBJ1-1; 7 bases are a match to TRBD1. CDR1 and CDR2 from the germline V gene are SEHNR and FQNEAQ (reference sequence). The CDR3 is made up of 14 amino acids. V dropped 3 bases and J dropped 4; count of bases not matched to a gene: 5. In nucleotides, the CDR3 is TGTGCCAGCAGCTTCCGGGACAGAGGCACTGAAGCTTTCTTT. This codes for CASSFRDRGTEAFF.

The chain couples TRBV19 to TRBJ2-7, with D possibly matching TRBD1 (6 bases). V was shortened by 5 bases and J by 1 base, with 12 bases between the two germline ends. The V gene's germline CDR1 is LNHDA and CDR2 SQIVND (reference sequence). The CDR3 runs 14 residues. The CDR3 coding sequence is TGTGCCAGTAGTCCAGGGGTCCAATCCTACGAGCAGTACTTC. Translation gives CASSPGVQSYEQYF.

V and J are TRBV2 and TRBJ1-6; the match to TRBD1 covers 7 bases. V shed 5 bases and J 8 bases; nucleotides not matched to a gene: 12. The CDR3 spans 16 residues. The germline CDR1 and CDR2 sequences are SNHLY and FYNNEI. CDR3 protein: CASSSRFGQADSPLHF. The CDR3 DNA sequence: TGTGCCAGCAGTTCCCGCTTTGGACAGGCCGATTCACCCCTCCACTTT.

The chain has TRBV7-2 and TRBJ1-5; no reliable D call. The V end was cut by 6 bases, the J end by 4 bases, with 10 bases between. The length of the CDR3 is 13 residues. Germline V gene lookup returns CDR1 SGHTA and CDR2 FQGNSA. The CDR3 coding sequence is TGTGCCAGCAGGCCGGACTTGAATCAGCCCCAGCATTTT. This translates into CASRPDLNQPQHF.

The CDR3 spells CASSPRGAYTQYF. For the CDR3, the DNA is TGTGCCAGCAGCCCGCGGGGAGCGTATACGCAGTATTTT. The genes are TRBV7-9 and TRBJ2-3; D may be TRBD2 (6 bases). The CDR3 covers 13 residues. The V gene's germline CDR1 is SEHNR and CDR2 FQNEAQ (reference sequence). V lost 5 bases and J 7 bases, leaving 13 bases between the germline ends.

The chain links TRBV19 to TRBJ2-3; D call uncertain. The CDR3 consists of 15 residues. CDR1 and CDR2 (germline): LNHDA, SQIVND (reference sequence). Trimming shortened V by 3 bases and J by 3 bases, and 13 bases separated the two germline ends. The CDR3 reads CASSMGIPGTDTQYF. Written as DNA, the CDR3 is TGTGCCAGTAGTATGGGCATCCCCGGAACAGATACGCAGTATTTT.

The chain links TRBV27 to TRBJ1-2, with D uncertain. Germline V gene data show CDR1 as MNHEY and CDR2 as SMNVEV (reference sequence). This CDR3 has 16 residues. Trimming took 0 bases from V and 4 from J, leaving 15 bases between them. CDR3 in amino acids: CASSLSPGVFGYGYTF. DNA of the CDR3: TGTGCCAGCAGTTTATCCCCCGGGGTGTTTGGCTATGGCTACACCTTC.

The chain couples TRBV29-1 to TRBJ2-3, with D possibly TRBD1 on 5 matching bases. From germline, CDR1 is SQVTM and CDR2 ANQGSEA. This CDR3 has 17 amino acids. The V gene lost 3 bases and the J gene lost 4 bases, with 23 bases spanning the gap. Here the CDR3 reads CSVEGRDKIESADTQYF. The CDR3 DNA reads TGCAGCGTTGAGGGCAGGGATAAAATTGAGTCTGCAGATACGCAGTATTTT.

The chain combines TRBV30 with TRBJ2-7; 11 nucleotides agree with TRBD2. Germline-derived CDR1 and CDR2 are GTSNPN and SVGIG (reference sequence). J gave up 6 bases and V 3 bases, and 34 bases lay outside the gene matches. This CDR3 region has 23 residues. The CDR3 nucleotides read TGTGCCTGGAGCCTTCCTCCGGGACTAGCGGATTATACCGCCGACTCCTTTCCCCTCGAGCAGTACTTC. It is translated as CAWSLPPGLADYTADSFPLEQYF. The whole variable domain, remainder taken from reference TRBV30 and TRBJ2-7, is SQTIHQWPATLVQPVGSPLSLECTVEGTSNPNLYWYRQAAGRGLQLLFYSVGIGQISSEVPQNLSASRPQDRQFILSSKKLLLSDSGFYLCAWSLPPGLADYTADSFPLEQYFGPGTRLTVT.

The V gene is TRBV12-3 or TRBV12-4, the J gene TRBJ1-2, with D unresolved. The CDR3 has 12 residues. The V gene lost 7 bases and the J gene lost 8 bases, with 14 bases spanning the gap. The CDR3 DNA is TGTGCCAGCACTTTGGGGAGTCAAGGCTACACCTTC. Protein product: CASTLGSQGYTF.

The chain links TRBV10-3 to TRBJ1-4, with D possibly matching TRBD1 (6 bases). The CDR3 is 13 amino acids. Looked up from germline, CDR1 is ENHRY and CDR2 is SYGVKD. Deletions cut 4 bases from V and 6 bases from J, with 9 bases between. The CDR3 bases are TGTGCCATCAGTGGGAGGACAGATGAAAAACTGTTTTTT. Amino acid sequence: CAISGRTDEKLFF.

In this sample, this clone turned up once. This rearrangement joins TRBV5-6 to TRBJ2-1, with D maybe TRBD2 (7 bases). V shed 0 bases and J shed 4 bases, with 17 bases lying between them. Looked up from germline, CDR1 is SGHDT and CDR2 is YYEEEE. This CDR3 region has 17 residues. CDR3 DNA sequence: TGTGCCAGCAGCTTGGACTGGGGGGGCGAGGGATACAATGAGCAGTTCTTC. Residues: CASSLDWGGEGYNEQFF.